Presented here are 13 T cell receptor beta chains from one specimen sequenced in a study of response to subunit inactivated influenza vaccine (dated by TCRdb to the late 2010s). The time point label corresponds to: 40 to 45 days after influenza vaccine administration. Receptors were amplified or captured by RT-PCR. The listed sequencing device is Illumina HiSeq 2500. TCRdb trimmed public reads at Q25 via fastp, called clones via MiXCR and kept in-frame beta chains. Identical CDR3 proteins give one entry, which carries the most common genes and DNA. The sample yields about 480,000 distinct CDR3 sequences; roughly 13% were counted once. The ten largest clones capture about an eighth of the sample. The specimen comprised PBMCs from blood, sampled more than 35 days after vaccination. The receptors here all came from a man in his forties or fifties who received an inactivated influenza vaccine. Donor details come from another sample of the same person, matched by shared clones.

This clonotype was observed a single time. The rearrangement links TRBV6-2 or TRBV6-3 to TRBJ2-2; 13 bases fit TRBD2. The CDR3 sequence is 15 residues long. Per germline, CDR1 MNHEY and CDR2 SVGEGT. V lost 6 bases and J lost 5; bases outside the gene matches: 3. The DNA for the CDR3 is TGTGCCAGCAGCGGACTAGCGGGAGAAACCGGGGAGCTGTTTTTT. Protein: CASSGLAGETGELFF.

In this sample, this clonotype turned up many times. This chain links TRBV12-3 or TRBV12-4 with TRBJ2-6; D perhaps matches TRBD2 (5 bases). V was cut by 3 bases and J by 3 bases, with 9 bases left in between. The CDR3 runs to 15 residues. CDR3 sequence (DNA): TGTGCCAGCAGTTTTAGAGGGTATGGGGCCAACGTCCTGACTTTC. Its protein product is CASSFRGYGANVLTF.

This clonotype was counted only a few times. The J gene is TRBJ2-1, the V gene TRBV5-1; maybe TRBD2 (5 bases). The CDR3 covers 12 residues. Germline V gene lookup returns CDR1 SGHRS and CDR2 YFSETQ. V was trimmed by 6 bases and J by 8 bases, leaving 12 bases between them. The CDR3 loop is CASTRGIDEQFF. For the CDR3, the DNA is TGCGCCAGCACCCGGGGTATAGATGAGCAGTTCTTC. Full variable domain (remainder filled in from reference TRBV5-1 and TRBJ2-1): KAGVTQTPRYLIKTRGQQVTLSCSPISGHRSVSWYQQTPGQGLQFLFEYFSETQRNKGNFPGRFSGRQFSNSRSEMNVSTLELGDSALYLCASTRGIDEQFFGPGTRLTVL.

The chain couples TRBV6-1 to TRBJ1-5; D ambiguous. CDR3 length: 14 amino acids. Germline CDR1 reads MNHNS; CDR2 reads SASEGT. With 7 bases removed from V and 2 bases from J, the gap between germline ends came to 12 bases. The CDR3 nucleotides are TGTGCCAGCAAGCCCGGCGGGGGCAATCAGCCCCAGCATTTT. Translating it yields CASKPGGGNQPQHF.

The J gene is TRBJ2-7, the V gene TRBV11-1; TRBD1 agrees at 7 bases. V lost 5 bases, J lost 1 base, and 8 bases stayed unmatched. The CDR3 runs 15 residues. Germline V lookup: CDR1 SGHAT, CDR2 FQDESV (reference sequence). The CDR3 sequence is CASSSLQGQSYEQYF. The CDR3 coding sequence is TGTGCCAGCAGCAGTCTTCAGGGACAGTCCTACGAGCAGTACTTC. The full variable domain, completed using reference TRBV11-1 and TRBJ2-7, is EAEVAQSPRYKITEKSQAVAFWCDPISGHATLYWYRQILGQGPELLVQFQDESVVDDSQLPKDRFSAERLKGVDSTLKIQPAELGDSAMYLCASSSLQGQSYEQYFGPGTRLTVT.

The sample holds a few counts of this clonotype. This chain links TRBV5-6 with TRBJ2-7; 7 nucleotides agree with TRBD1. The CDR3 is 15 residues long. Per the germline V gene, CDR1 is SGHDT and CDR2 is YYEEEE. Trimming took 4 bases from V and 6 from J; bases not matched to a gene: 13. As DNA, the CDR3 is TGTGCCAGCAGCCCCTTGGTAGGGGGCCACTCCGAGCAGTACTTC. Protein sequence: CASSPLVGGHSEQYF. Full variable domain (outside the CDR3, taken from reference TRBV5-6 and TRBJ2-7): DAGVTQSPTHLIKTRGQQVTLRCSPKSGHDTVSWYQQALGQGPQFIFQYYEEEERQRGNFPDRFSGHQFPNYSSELNVNALLLGDSALYLCASSPLVGGHSEQYFGPGTRLTVT.

V usage is TRBV20-1 and J usage is TRBJ2-7; D ambiguous. In germline, CDR1 is DFQATT, CDR2 SNEGSKA (reference sequence). Trimming pared 1 base from V and 5 bases from J, leaving 12 bases between. CDR3 size: 13 residues. The CDR3 nucleotides read TGCAGTGCTAGAGGGGAAAAGACGGACGAGCAGTACTTC. Residues: CSARGEKTDEQYF.

The chain combines TRBV7-2 with TRBJ2-4; 7 bases agree with TRBD1. Germline CDR1 SGHTA, CDR2 FQGNSA. V shed 4 bases, J shed 6 bases, and the junction held 6 bases outside the gene matches. The CDR3 is made up of 14 amino acids. DNA of the CDR3: TGTGCCAGCAGCTCAACCGGGACAGCAAACATTCAGTACTTC. Protein: CASSSTGTANIQYF.

V and J are TRBV15 and TRBJ1-1, with D unclear. This CDR3 has 13 residues. Trimming left V 1 base short and J 5 bases short, with 8 bases between. CDR1 and CDR2 (germline): LNHNV, YYDKDF (reference sequence). The DNA of the CDR3 is TGTGCCACCAGCAGAGGCGGCATGACTGAAGCTTTCTTT. It is translated as CATSRGGMTEAFF.

This clonotype has just a few counts. The chain has TRBV5-1 and TRBJ2-5, with 7 bases aligning to TRBD2. The CDR3 has 15 residues. From germline, CDR1 is SGHRS and CDR2 YFSETQ. V was clipped by 4 bases and J by 9 bases; unmatched bases: 15. CDR3 sequence: CASSNGTTAPRAQYF. In DNA form, the CDR3 reads TGCGCCAGCAGCAACGGGACTACCGCCCCAAGGGCCCAGTACTTC.

This clonotype was seen more than once but under ten times. V is TRBV27 and J is TRBJ2-1; maybe TRBD2 (6 bases). CDR1 is MNHEY, CDR2 SMNVEV, per germline (reference sequence). There are 17 residues in the CDR3. V gave up 0 bases and J gave up 1 base, with 13 bases separating them. The CDR3 here is CASSLSPPGDSYNEQFF. The CDR3 DNA reads TGTGCCAGCAGTTTATCACCCCCGGGGGATTCCTACAATGAGCAGTTCTTC.

This clonotype has more than one count but fewer than ten. The chain combines TRBV27 with TRBJ2-5, with TRBD1 as a possible D gene (6 bases). V shed 5 bases and J shed 2 bases, with 12 bases lying between them. Germline CDR1 is MNHEY and CDR2 is SMNVEV (reference sequence). The CDR3 has 14 amino acids. Here the CDR3 DNA reads TGTGCCAGCAGTCGACAGGTATCGCAAGAGACCCAGTACTTC. Translating gives CASSRQVSQETQYF.

This chain connects TRBV20-1 to TRBJ2-5; 8 bases match TRBD2. The germline CDR1 and CDR2 sequences are DFQATT and SNEGSKA (reference sequence). This CDR3 region has 15 residues. Losses at the gene ends were 4 bases for V and 1 base for J; bases not matched to a gene: 8. The CDR3 bases are TGCAGTGCTACCCTATTCGGGACTAGCCAAGAGACCCAGTACTTC. Protein sequence: CSATLFGTSQETQYF.